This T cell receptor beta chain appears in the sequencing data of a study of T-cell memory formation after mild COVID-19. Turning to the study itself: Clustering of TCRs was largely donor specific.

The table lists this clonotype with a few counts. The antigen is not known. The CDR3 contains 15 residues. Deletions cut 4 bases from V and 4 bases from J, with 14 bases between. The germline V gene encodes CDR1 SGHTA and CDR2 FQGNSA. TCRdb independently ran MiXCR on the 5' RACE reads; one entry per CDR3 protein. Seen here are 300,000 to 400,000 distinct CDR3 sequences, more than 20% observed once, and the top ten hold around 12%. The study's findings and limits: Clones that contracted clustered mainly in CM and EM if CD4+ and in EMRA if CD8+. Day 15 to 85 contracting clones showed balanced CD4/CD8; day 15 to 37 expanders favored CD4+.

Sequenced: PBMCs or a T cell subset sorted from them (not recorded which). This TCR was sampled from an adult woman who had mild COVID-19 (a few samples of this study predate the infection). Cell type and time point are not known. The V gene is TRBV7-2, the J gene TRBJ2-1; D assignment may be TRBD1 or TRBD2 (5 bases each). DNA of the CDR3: TGTGCCAGCAGCTCCACCGGGACGAGATACAATGAGCAGTTCTTC. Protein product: CASSSTGTRYNEQFF.